This T cell receptor (beta chain) derives from a study of T cells in Graves' hyperthyroidism and ophthalmopathy. Overall study results and limits: Ophthalmopathy was model-predicted a median around seven months pre-onset. Using 13 V-J features, a model discriminated ophthalmopathy from stable hyperthyroidism. Blood shared most expanded thyroid clonotypes above 0.001.

Germline V gene sequence: CDR1 DFQATT, CDR2 SNEGSKA (reference sequence). Germline trimming cut 3 bases from V and 8 bases from J; bases unmatched to any gene: 4. The CDR3 spans 15 residues. TCR beta CDR3 regions were amplified from RNA transcripts. First-round RT-PCR of the TCR CDR3 relied on the HTBI primer set. Each CDR3 protein gets one entry after TCRdb re-called the multiplex PCR reads with MiXCR. Counted here are under 650,000 distinct CDR3 sequences, about 16% occurring once; the ten biggest clones make up 3.5% to 4%. The sample holds many counts of this clonotype. What it recognizes is unknown. Fresh peripheral blood, less than 11 ml of it, supplied the PBMCs.

The rearrangement joins TRBV20-1 to TRBJ2-1; 16 bases are shared with TRBD2. The TCR originated in a woman younger than 45 with Graves' hyperthyroidism. Sequencing was performed on blood. The CDR3: CSARGTSGRADEQFF. The CDR3 coding sequence is TGCAGTGCTAGGGGGACTAGCGGGAGGGCCGATGAGCAGTTCTTC.